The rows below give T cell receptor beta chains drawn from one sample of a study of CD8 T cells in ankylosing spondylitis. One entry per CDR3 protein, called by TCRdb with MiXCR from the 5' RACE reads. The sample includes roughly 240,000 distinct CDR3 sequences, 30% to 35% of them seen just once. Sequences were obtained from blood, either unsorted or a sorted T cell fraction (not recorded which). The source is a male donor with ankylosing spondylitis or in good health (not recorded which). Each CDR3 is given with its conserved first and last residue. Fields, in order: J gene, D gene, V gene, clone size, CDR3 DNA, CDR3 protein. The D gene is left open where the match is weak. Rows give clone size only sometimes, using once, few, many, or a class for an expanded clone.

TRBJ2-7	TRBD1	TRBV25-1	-	TGTGCCAGCAGTGGGACAGGCCTGTACTTCTCCTACGAGCAGTACTTC	CASSGTGLYFSYEQYF
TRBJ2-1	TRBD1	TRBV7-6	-	TGTGCCAGCAGCTTAGCCGACAGGGGGGCCCCCTACAATGAGCAGTTCTTC	CASSLADRGAPYNEQFF
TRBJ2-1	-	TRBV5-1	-	TGCGCCAGCAGTCGGACATTCGAAAAGGAGCAGTTCTTC	CASSRTFEKEQFF
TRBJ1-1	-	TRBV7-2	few	TGTGCCAGCAGCTTAGCGAGGAGCACGGACACTGAAGCTTTCTTT	CASSLARSTDTEAFF
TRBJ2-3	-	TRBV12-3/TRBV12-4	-	TGTGCCAGCAGCCGAGACAGGCCGGACGCAGATACGCAGTATTTT	CASSRDRPDADTQYF
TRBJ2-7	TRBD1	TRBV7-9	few	TGTGCCAGCAGCTTTGTGCAGGGGGCGAGGAACTTC	CASSFVQGARNF
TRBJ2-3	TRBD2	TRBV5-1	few	TGCGCCAGCAGCTTGGCCGGAAGCGGGGCGGAAGATACGCAGTATTTT	CASSLAGSGAEDTQYF
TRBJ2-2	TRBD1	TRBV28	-	TGTGCCAGCAGGGGACAGGGCATCACCGGGGAGCTGTTTTTT	CASRGQGITGELFF
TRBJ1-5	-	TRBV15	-	TGTGCCACCAGGGGACCACTCAGCAATCAGCCCCAGCATTTT	CATRGPLSNQPQHF
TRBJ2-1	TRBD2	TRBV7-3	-	TGTGCCAGCAGCTTATCTAGCGGGGTCGGAAATGAGCAGTTCTTC	CASSLSSGVGNEQFF
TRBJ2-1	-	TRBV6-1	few	TGTGCCAGCAGTGGCCACTGGGGGGGGGCCCCCAATGAGCAGTTCTTC	CASSGHWGGAPNEQFF
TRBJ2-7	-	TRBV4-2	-	TGTGCCAGCAGCCAAGAGACGTGGGAAGAGCAGTACTTC	CASSQETWEEQYF
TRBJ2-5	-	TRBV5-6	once	TGTGCCAGCAGCTCTTGGACTAAGGGGAGTCTATTGGAGACCCAGTACTTC	CASSSWTKGSLLETQYF
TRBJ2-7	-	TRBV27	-	TGTGCCAGCAGTCCGCACGACAGATACGAGCAGTACTTC	CASSPHDRYEQYF
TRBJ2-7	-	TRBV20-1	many	TGCAGTGCTAGAGATCACCACTACGAGCAGTACTTC	CSARDHHYEQYF
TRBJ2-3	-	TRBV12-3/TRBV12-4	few	TGTGCCAGCACCGAAGCAGGGCGCCGAAGCACAGATACGCAGTATTTT	CASTEAGRRSTDTQYF
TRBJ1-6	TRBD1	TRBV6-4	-	TGTGCCAGGCCTACCACTAGGAGCTGTCGACAGGGTGAAAATTCACCCCTCCACTTT	CARPTTRSCRQGENSPLHF
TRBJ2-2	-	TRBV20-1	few	TGCAGTGCTAGTAAGGGTGGGGGTACCGGGGAGCTGTTTTTT	CSASKGGGTGELFF
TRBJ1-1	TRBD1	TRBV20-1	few	TGCAGTGCTAGAGACCTACAGGGGATCCCCGAAGCTTTCTTT	CSARDLQGIPEAFF
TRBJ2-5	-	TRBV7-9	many	TGTGCCAGCAGCTTAGACAGGGAAGAGACCCAGTACTTC	CASSLDREETQYF
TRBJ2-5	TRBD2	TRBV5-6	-	TGTGCCAGCCTTAGCGGGGGGGAGACCCAGTACTTC	CASLSGGETQYF
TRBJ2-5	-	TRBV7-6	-	TGTGCCAGCAGCTTAGAGGCCGGGGTGAAGACCCAGTACTTC	CASSLEAGVKTQYF
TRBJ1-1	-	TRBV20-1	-	TGCAGTGCTAGAGACAACGCGGACACTGAAGCTTTCTTT	CSARDNADTEAFF
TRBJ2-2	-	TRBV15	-	TGTGCCACCAGCAGAGGCGGAAAGGTCACCGGGGAGCTGTTTTTT	CATSRGGKVTGELFF
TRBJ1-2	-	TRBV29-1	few	TGCAGCACCCCGGGAGGGGGAGGTGGCTACACCTTC	CSTPGGGGGYTF
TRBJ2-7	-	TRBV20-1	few	TGCAGTGCTACCACAGGGAGAAGCCAGTACTTC	CSATTGRSQYF
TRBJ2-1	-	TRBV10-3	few	TGTGCCATCAGTGAGAGAGGGGACTATGAGCAGTTCTTC	CAISERGDYEQFF
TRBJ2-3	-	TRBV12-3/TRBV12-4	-	TGTGCCAGCAGGCTTGGGGCCGGAGATACGCAGTATTTT	CASRLGAGDTQYF
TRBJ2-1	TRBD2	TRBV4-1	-	TGCGCCAGCAGCCAAGGAGCTTACGGGGGGGCCGTTATCTTC	CASSQGAYGGAVIF
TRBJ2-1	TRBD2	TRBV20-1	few	TGCAGTGCTAGTTCCCTAGCGGGGGGGAGCGTCCAGTTCTTC	CSASSLAGGSVQFF
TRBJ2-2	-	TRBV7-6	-	TGTGCCAGCAGCTTAGCCGGGACTTTTGTAAACACCGGGGAGCTGTTTTTT	CASSLAGTFVNTGELFF
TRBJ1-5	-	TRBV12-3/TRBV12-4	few	TGTGCCAGCAGCTGGGAATATCAGCCCCAGCATTTT	CASSWEYQPQHF
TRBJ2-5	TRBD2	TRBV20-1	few	TGCAGTGCTAGCCTAGCGGGGGAGCAAGAGACCCAGTACTTC	CSASLAGEQETQYF
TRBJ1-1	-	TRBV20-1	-	TGCAGTGCGGGAGGCGGGGGGGGCACTGAAGCTTTCTTT	CSAGGGGGTEAFF
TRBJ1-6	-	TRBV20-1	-	TGCAGTGCTAGAGCCGGAGATCAGGGGACCCTTAATTCACCCCTCCACTTT	CSARAGDQGTLNSPLHF
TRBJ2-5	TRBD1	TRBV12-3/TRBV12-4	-	TGTGCCAGCAGCGGGACAGGGGGCCGGGAGACCCAGTACTTC	CASSGTGGRETQYF
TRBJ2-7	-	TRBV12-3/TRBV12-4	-	TGTGCCAGCAGTTTAATCCCCGGACAGTTCTACGAGCAGTACTTC	CASSLIPGQFYEQYF
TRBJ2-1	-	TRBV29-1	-	TGCAGCGTTGAGTGGGGGTCGGATGAGCAGTTCTTC	CSVEWGSDEQFF
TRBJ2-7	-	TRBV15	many	TGTGCCACCAGCAGCTCACTGGGTAGACATAGCTACGAGCAGTACTTC	CATSSSLGRHSYEQYF
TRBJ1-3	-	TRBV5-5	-	TGTGCCAGCAGCTTTCCGGGGGCTGGCGGAAACACCATATATTTT	CASSFPGAGGNTIYF
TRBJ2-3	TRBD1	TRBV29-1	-	TGCAGCGCTGCGGGGACAGGGGGCAGTTCGCAGTATTTT	CSAAGTGGSSQYF
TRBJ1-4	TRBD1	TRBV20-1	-	TGCAGTGCTACCAAACAGGGGGTAGATGAAAAACTGTTTTTT	CSATKQGVDEKLFF
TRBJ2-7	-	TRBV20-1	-	TGCAGTGCTAGAGATTCCCGGGGTCTAAGCTCCTACGAGCAGTACTTC	CSARDSRGLSSYEQYF
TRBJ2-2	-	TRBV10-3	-	TGTGCCATCAGTCCACCTAACACCGGGGAGCTGTTTTTT	CAISPPNTGELFF
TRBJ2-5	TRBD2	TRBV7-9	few	TGTGCCAGCAGCCCCCCCCCGGGGGGGCGGGAGACCCAGTACTTC	CASSPPPGGRETQYF
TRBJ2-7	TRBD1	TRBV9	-	TGTGCCAGCAGCAACCCGGGACAGGGGATCGAAGCCACCTACGAGCAGTACTTC	CASSNPGQGIEATYEQYF
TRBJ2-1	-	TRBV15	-	TGTGCCACCAAAATGGACCGACGCAATGAGCAGTTCTTC	CATKMDRRNEQFF
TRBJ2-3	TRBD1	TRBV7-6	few	TGTGCCAGCAGCACCAGGGGGACAGATACGCAGTATTTT	CASSTRGTDTQYF
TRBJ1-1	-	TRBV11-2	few	TGTGCCAGCAGCTCTGCTAATCGGCAGGCCGGCCCTCTGAACACTGAAGCTTTCTTT	CASSSANRQAGPLNTEAFF
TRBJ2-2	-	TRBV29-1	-	TGCAGCGTAGGGTTGTCCACCGGGGAGCTGTTTTTT	CSVGLSTGELFF
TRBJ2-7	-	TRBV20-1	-	TGCAGTGCTAGAAGGGACGCCTACGAGCAGTACTTC	CSARRDAYEQYF
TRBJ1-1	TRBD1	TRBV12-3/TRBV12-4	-	TGTGCCAGCAGTTTTGGGCAGGGGGGGGTAGCTTTCTTT	CASSFGQGGVAFF
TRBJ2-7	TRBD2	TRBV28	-	TGTGCCAGCAGACCTAGCGGGGGGAGCTCCTACGAGCAGTACTTC	CASRPSGGSSYEQYF
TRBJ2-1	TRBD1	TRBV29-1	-	TGCAGCGTTTTTGGACAGGGGGGGGAGTTCTTC	CSVFGQGGEFF